The rows below give T cell receptor beta chains drawn from one sample of a study of shared clonotypes between healthy human individuals. Some clones are missing from TCRdb's copy, which holds only in-frame ones; the method was immunoSEQ multiplex PCR. This sample has under 2,000,000 clones, with about 94% found just once. The sample taken for sequencing was naive CD8+ T cells sorted from blood. These receptors originate from a man younger than 35 in good health. Each CDR3 is given with its conserved first and last residue. The order of the fields is V gene, D gene, J gene, clone size, CDR3 DNA, CDR3 protein. A D gene is named only where the DNA matches it firmly. Clone size is not always given. Where it is, it says once, few, many or a class for expanded clones.

>TRBV13|TRBD2|TRBJ2-7|-
TGTGCCAGCAGCTTAATCAGCGGGAGTGCCTACGAGCAGTACTTC
CASSLISGSAYEQYF
>TRBV6-5|TRBD1|TRBJ1-2|once
TGTGCCAGCAGTCAAGACAGGGGTTATGGCTACACCTTC
CASSQDRGYGYTF
>TRBV5-6|-|TRBJ1-1|-
TGTGCCAGCAGCTTGATGGGAGGCCCGCCTGAAGCTTTCTTT
CASSLMGGPPEAFF
>TRBV7-8|-|TRBJ1-2|-
TGTGCCAGCAGCTTAGTGGCAGTTAACTATGGCTACACCTTC
CASSLVAVNYGYTF
>TRBV6-1|-|TRBJ2-5|-
TGTGCCAGCTGCAGGGTAGTTACCCCCCAGGAGACCCAGTACTTC
CASCRVVTPQETQYF
>TRBV10-2|-|TRBJ2-7|-
TGCGCCAGCAGTGGCCAGACAGACAGTACCTACGAGCAGTACTTC
CASSGQTDSTYEQYF
>TRBV19|-|TRBJ2-7|-
TGTGCCAGTAAGGGCACCACCCCGATCTACGAGCAGTACTTC
CASKGTTPIYEQYF
>TRBV2|-|TRBJ1-3|-
TGTGCCAGCAGTGAAAGTAGGGAAGGGGTCGGAAACACCATATATTTT
CASSESREGVGNTIYF
>TRBV28|-|TRBJ1-2|-
TGTGCCAGCAGTTTCACGACGGTGGGCTATGGCTACACCTTC
CASSFTTVGYGYTF
>TRBV7-9|-|TRBJ2-1|-
TGTGCCAGCAGCTTAAATGGAGTCAATGAGCAGTTCTTC
CASSLNGVNEQFF
>TRBV6-1|-|TRBJ1-1|-
TGTGCCATAGAGGAGGGAATGTACACGAACACTGAAGCTTTCTTT
CAIEEGMYTNTEAFF
>TRBV2|TRBD2|TRBJ2-3|-
TGTGCCAGCAGTGGACTAGCGGGGGGGTTAGGGACAGATACGCAGTATTTT
CASSGLAGGLGTDTQYF
>TRBV28|-|TRBJ1-3|-
TGTGCCAGCACAGACCCCCCAGGGGTGAACACCATATATTTT
CASTDPPGVNTIYF
>TRBV29-1|-|TRBJ1-2|-
TGCAGCGTGGAGACAGCTAACTATGGCTACACCTTC
CSVETANYGYTF
>TRBV11-2|-|TRBJ2-7|-
TGTGCCAGCAGCCTTTATCCTCGGGGGAAATCCCCCTACGAGCAGTACTTC
CASSLYPRGKSPYEQYF
>TRBV13|-|TRBJ2-2|-
TGTGCCAGCAGCGAAGGAAGCCCGGGCACCGGGGAGCTGTTTTTT
CASSEGSPGTGELFF
>TRBV27|-|TRBJ1-1|-
TGTGCCAGCACAACGATACCGGGGGGAACTGAAGCTTTCTTT
CASTTIPGGTEAFF
>TRBV11-2|TRBD1|TRBJ2-2|-
TGTGCCAGCAGCACCCAAGGACAGGGACCCGGGGAGCTGTTTTTT
CASSTQGQGPGELFF